This T cell receptor beta chain was captured by sequencing in a study of shared clonotypes between healthy human individuals. Study-wide background: Three plates were used per donor for CD4 naive, three for CD4 memory, two for CD8 naive and one for CD8 memory.

The V gene's germline CDR1 is MGHRA and CDR2 YSYEKL. The CDR3 runs 15 residues. Germline trimming cut 6 bases from V and 3 bases from J; bases unmatched to any gene: 7. Positively selected for CCR7, the CD45RO-negative cells used as naive CD8 cells excluded terminally differentiated effector memory CD45RA+ cells. Libraries were prepared by immunoSEQ multiplex PCR; TCRdb keeps only in-frame clonotypes and omits some of them. The sample has around 1.9 million clones, about 94% seen once. The source is a man aged 18-30 years in good health. Some clones in this sample may be carry-over from other donors' samples. The source material was naive CD8+ T cells from PBMCs. The chain joins TRBV4-1 to TRBJ2-7; TRBD2 agrees at 11 bases. The CDR3 DNA is TGCGCCAGCAGACTACTAGCGGGAGCCCACTACGAGCAGTACTTC. Its protein is CASRLLAGAHYEQYF.